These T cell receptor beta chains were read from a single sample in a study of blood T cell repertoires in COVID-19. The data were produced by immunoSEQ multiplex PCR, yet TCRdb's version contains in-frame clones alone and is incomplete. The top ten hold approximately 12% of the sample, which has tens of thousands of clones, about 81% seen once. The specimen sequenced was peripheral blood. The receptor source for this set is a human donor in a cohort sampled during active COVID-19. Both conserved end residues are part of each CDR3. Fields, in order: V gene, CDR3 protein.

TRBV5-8 CASSWGEGTTEAFF
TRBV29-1 CSVKTSGRYEQYF
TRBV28 CASSSVQGLRVELNYGYTF
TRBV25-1 CASFGQGAHYGYTF
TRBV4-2 CASSQDTRYGTEAFF
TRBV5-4 CASSRSGGATDTQYF
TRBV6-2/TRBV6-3 CASSRGTAGTDTQYF
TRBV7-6 CASSPRPWEEPYEQYF
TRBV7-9 CASSKGDSPLHF
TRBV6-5 CASSYSKGAYGYTF
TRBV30 CAWSKTGTVYGYTF
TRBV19 CASSIQWRGWTGELFF
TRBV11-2 CASSQVSDTQYF
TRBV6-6 CASSYSDRANQPQHF
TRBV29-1 CSCPGGQNYGYTF
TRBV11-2 CASRTTAPSSYNEQFF
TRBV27 CASSLRLAGGQETQYF
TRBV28 CATRDSSTDTQYF
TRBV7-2 CASSQDRRNTEAFF
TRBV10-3 CAISETMGGLGNTGELFF
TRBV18 CASSPPISYEQYF
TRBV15 CATSRGQNNEQFF
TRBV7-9 CASSLAGGPFGDTQYF
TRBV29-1 CSSREWLQSQETQYF
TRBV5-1 CASSGLAGETQYF
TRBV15 CATSRGGQGNEQYF
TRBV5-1 CASSLDSAGGYNEQFF
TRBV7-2 CASSSFQGGDQPQHF
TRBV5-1 CASSSRGAGSNTEAFF
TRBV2 CASKTSVEYEQYF
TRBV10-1 CASSADRGSTDTQYF
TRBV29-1 CSVGEATEAFF
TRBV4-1 CASSPTSGESTDTQYF
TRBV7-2 CASSFSGLATNEKLFF
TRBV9 CASSVGALTSGGWKDTQYF
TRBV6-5 CASSYRGANTEAFF